Following are 12 T cell receptor beta chains from one sample sequenced in a study of blood T cell repertoires in COVID-19. TCRdb keeps only in-frame clones here, not all; method: immunoSEQ multiplex PCR. Of 200,000 to 250,000 clones detected, approximately 86% appear once; the ten largest clones hold 1.5%. The sample taken for sequencing was peripheral blood. Receptor source: a man aged 18 to 29 with active or convalescent COVID-19.

V gene TRBV28 combines with J gene TRBJ2-7; D remains unclear. Germline lookup yields CDR1 MDHEN and CDR2 SYDVKM. V lost 3 bases and J 0 bases, leaving 9 bases between the germline ends. The CDR3 covers 14 residues. CDR3 in DNA: TGTGCCAGCAGTTTCCCTGGCTCCTCCTACGAGCAGTACTTC. As protein: CASSFPGSSYEQYF. Full variable domain (remainder filled in from reference TRBV28 and TRBJ2-7): DVKVTQSSRYLVKRTGEKVFLECVQDMDHENMFWYRQDPGLGLRLIYFSYDVKMKEKGDIPEGYSVSREKKERFSLILESASTNQTSMYLCASSFPGSSYEQYFGPGTRLTVT.

The chain couples TRBV2 to TRBJ1-1; D remains unclear. V was trimmed by 8 bases and J by 0 bases, leaving 7 bases between them. CDR1 SNHLY and CDR2 FYNNEI come from the germline V gene. CDR3 length equals 12 residues. DNA of the CDR3: TGTGCCAGCGCGGGGATGAACACTGAAGCTTTCTTT. Its translation is CASAGMNTEAFF.

The J gene is TRBJ1-1, the V gene TRBV20-1; unclear D gene. The germline CDR1 and CDR2 sequences are DFQATT and SNEGSKA (reference sequence). Trimming shortened V by 3 bases and J by 8 bases, and 10 bases separated the two germline ends. CDR3 size: 11 residues. DNA of the CDR3: TGCAGTGCTAGGCCTAAATGGGAAGCTTTCTTT. It translates to CSARPKWEAFF.

The V and J genes are TRBV5-6 and TRBJ1-6; 7 positions match TRBD1. The germline V gene has CDR1 SGHDT and CDR2 YYEEEE. This CDR3 region has 16 residues. V lost 3 bases and J lost 4; bases outside the gene matches: 7. The CDR3 DNA is TGTGCCAGCAGCTCGGCCGGGACAGTGTATAATTCACCCCTCCACTTT. It yields the protein CASSSAGTVYNSPLHF.

This clone was counted between two and nine times. This CDR3 is also generated by other DNA sequences in the sample. The V gene is TRBV6-5, the J gene TRBJ1-1; a weak D match, TRBD1 (5 bases). This CDR3 spans 14 amino acids. Germline CDR1 reads MNHEY; CDR2 reads SVGAGI. Trimming cost V 0 bases and J 1 base, with 6 bases left between them. The CDR3, as DNA: TGTGCCAGCAGTTACTCAAGGGGGAACACTGAAGCTTTCTTT. Amino acid sequence: CASSYSRGNTEAFF.

The rearrangement links TRBV24-1 to TRBJ2-3; possible D gene TRBD2, 6 bases. Germline V gene data show CDR1 as KGHDR and CDR2 as SFDVKD. V lost 6 bases and J lost 7, with 10 bases in between. CDR3 length: 12 amino acids. The CDR3 region is CATSSRDYTQYF. The CDR3 DNA reads as TGTGCCACCAGTAGCCGGGACTATACGCAGTATTTT.

V is TRBV28 and J is TRBJ2-7, with D unclear. The CDR3 consists of 11 residues. The V gene lost 6 bases and the J gene lost 2 bases, with 5 bases spanning the gap. Germline V gene data show CDR1 as MDHEN and CDR2 as SYDVKM. CDR3 DNA sequence: TGTGCCAGCAGCAGCGCCTACGAGCAGTACTTC. The encoded protein is CASSSAYEQYF.

The V gene is TRBV19, the J gene TRBJ1-1; D may be TRBD1 (5 bases). From germline, CDR1 is LNHDA and CDR2 SQIVND (reference sequence). Trimming left V 4 bases short and J 4 bases short, with 13 bases between. This CDR3 has 14 amino acids. DNA for the CDR3: TGTGCCAGTAGTAGGCCGGCGGGGGGCACTGAAGCTTTCTTT. Amino acids: CASSRPAGGTEAFF.

The CDR3: CASSSDIPGELFF. CDR3 DNA sequence: TGTGCCAGCAGCAGTGACATCCCCGGGGAGCTGTTTTTT. This sequence joins TRBV14 and TRBJ2-2, with D hard to call. The CDR3 has 13 residues. V lost 5 bases and J lost 6, with 10 bases in between. Germline V gene data show CDR1 as SGHDN and CDR2 as FVKESK.

This clone is a singleton in its sample. One junction end does not reproduce the germline sequence, and a read error may be involved. V and J are TRBV28 and TRBJ1-1; 9 bases are a match to TRBD1. CDR1 and CDR2 (germline): MDHEN, SYDVKM. This CDR3 is built from 15 residues. CDR3 residues: CASSSPQGANAEAFF. The CDR3 nucleotides are TGTGCCAGCAGTTCCCCACAGGGGGCGAACGCTGAAGCTTTCTTT.

This clone has a single count. The rearrangement links TRBV24-1 to TRBJ2-3; TRBD2 aligns across 7 bases. V lost 11 bases to trimming and J lost 0 bases; unmatched junction nucleotides: 22. The CDR3 is 19 residues long. Germline loops: CDR1 KGHDR, CDR2 SFDVKD. CDR3 region: CAKGPGGRNRDCSTDTQYF. CDR3 DNA sequence: TGTGCCAAAGGTCCGGGAGGACGGAACCGGGACTGTAGCACAGATACGCAGTATTTT.

The chain combines TRBV30 with TRBJ1-1; 8 nucleotides agree with TRBD1. The V and J ends lost 4 bases and 6 bases, in that order; junction bases with no gene match: 13. This CDR3 comprises 15 residues. Germline CDR1 GTSNPN, CDR2 SVGIG (reference sequence). The CDR3 reads CAWNRLDRVSSEAFF. CDR3 DNA sequence: TGTGCCTGGAACCGTTTGGACAGGGTGAGTTCTGAAGCTTTCTTT.